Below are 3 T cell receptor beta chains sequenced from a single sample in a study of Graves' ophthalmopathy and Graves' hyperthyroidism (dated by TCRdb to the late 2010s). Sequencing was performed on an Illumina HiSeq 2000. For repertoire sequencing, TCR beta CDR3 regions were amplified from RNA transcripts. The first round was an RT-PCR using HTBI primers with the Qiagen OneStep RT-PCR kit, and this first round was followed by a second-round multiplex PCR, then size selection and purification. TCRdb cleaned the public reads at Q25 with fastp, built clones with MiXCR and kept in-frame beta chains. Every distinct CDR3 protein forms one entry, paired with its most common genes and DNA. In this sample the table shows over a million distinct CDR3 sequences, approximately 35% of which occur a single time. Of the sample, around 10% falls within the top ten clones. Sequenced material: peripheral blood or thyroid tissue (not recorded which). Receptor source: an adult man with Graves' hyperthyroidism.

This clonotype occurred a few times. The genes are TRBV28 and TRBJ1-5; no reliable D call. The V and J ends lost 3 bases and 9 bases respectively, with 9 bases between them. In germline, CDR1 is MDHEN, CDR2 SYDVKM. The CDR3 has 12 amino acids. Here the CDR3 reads CASSFPLWPQHF. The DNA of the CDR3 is TGTGCCAGCAGTTTTCCCCTGTGGCCCCAGCATTTT.

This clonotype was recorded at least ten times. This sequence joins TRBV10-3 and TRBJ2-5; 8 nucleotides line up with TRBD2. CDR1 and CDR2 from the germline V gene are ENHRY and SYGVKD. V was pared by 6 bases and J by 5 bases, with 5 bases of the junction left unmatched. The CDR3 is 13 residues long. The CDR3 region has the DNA TGTGCCATCAGGCGGGGGGCTGGGGAGACCCAGTACTTC. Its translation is CAIRRGAGETQYF.

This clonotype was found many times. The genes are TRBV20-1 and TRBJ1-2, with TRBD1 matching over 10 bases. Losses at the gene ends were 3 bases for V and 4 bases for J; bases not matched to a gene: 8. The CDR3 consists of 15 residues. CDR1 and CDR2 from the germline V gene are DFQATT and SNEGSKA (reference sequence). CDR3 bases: TGCAGTGCTAGGCTCCAGGGACAGGGGCCCTATGGCTACACCTTC. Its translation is CSARLQGQGPYGYTF.